Listed here are 26 T cell receptor beta chains from one sample, sequenced in a study of cytomegalovirus exposure and HLA in healthy donors. This PCR relied on a set of 60 Vbeta primers and 13 Jbeta primers. Sequenced by immunoSEQ multiplex PCR; TCRdb stores in-frame clones only, minus some. The sample carries 180,000 or so clones, around 85% recorded once. The sequenced sample consisted of PBMCs. Receptors originate from a man between 18 and 29 years old in good health and CMV-seropositive.

This rearrangement joins TRBV10-3 to TRBJ2-7, with D possibly matching TRBD1 (6 bases). V was trimmed by 4 bases and J by 7 bases, leaving 14 bases between them. This CDR3 region has 13 residues. The germline gives CDR1 ENHRY, CDR2 SYGVKD. The CDR3 loop reads CAISVQGFREQYF. The CDR3 DNA follows: TGTGCCATCAGTGTACAGGGTTTTAGGGAGCAGTACTTC.

The rearrangement uses TRBV19 and TRBJ1-2; 7 bases line up with TRBD1. Trimming took 2 bases from V and 3 from J; bases not matched to a gene: 15. Germline lookup yields CDR1 LNHDA and CDR2 SQIVND (reference sequence). CDR3 size: 18 residues. CDR3 protein: CASSIRRLQGRPYYGYTF. CDR3 sequence (DNA): TGTGCCAGTAGTATAAGGCGGCTACAGGGGCGACCCTACTATGGCTACACCTTC.

The gene calls are TRBV5-1 and TRBJ2-6; 14 bases line up with TRBD2. There are 18 residues in the CDR3. J lost 0 bases, V lost 3 bases, and 2 bases had no gene match. Looked up from germline, CDR1 is SGHRS and CDR2 is YFSETQ. DNA of the CDR3: TGCGCCAGCAGCTCGGGACTAGCGGGGGACTCTGGGGCCAACGTCCTGACTTTC. Its translation: CASSSGLAGDSGANVLTF.

V gene TRBV5-4 combines with J gene TRBJ1-6, with a possible D match to TRBD1 (5 bases). This CDR3 spans 14 amino acids. Germline V gene data show CDR1 as SGHNT and CDR2 as YYREEE (reference sequence). Trimming pared 4 bases from V and 10 bases from J, leaving 15 bases between. The CDR3 reads CASSPRRGDSPLHF. The DNA of the CDR3 is TGTGCCAGCAGCCCTAGGAGGGGCGACTCACCCCTCCACTTT.

The rearrangement uses TRBV10-3 and TRBJ1-3; no definite D call. CDR1 and CDR2 from the germline V gene are ENHRY and SYGVKD. V lost 2 bases and J lost 0, with 5 bases in between. The CDR3 runs 14 residues. In DNA, the CDR3 is TGTGCCATCAGTGAGGGCCTCTCTGGAAACACCATATATTTT. It translates to CAISEGLSGNTIYF.

Concerning this clone itself: The junction departs from the called germline gene at one end, perhaps through a read error. The chain has TRBV7-7 and TRBJ2-3; 9 nucleotides line up with TRBD2. Germline V lookup: CDR1 SSHAT, CDR2 FNYEAQ (reference sequence). This CDR3 contains 16 residues. Here the CDR3 DNA reads TGTGCTAGCAGCTTGGGGCGGGGGGGGCTCACAGATACGCAGTATTTT. Its protein is CASSLGRGGLTDTQYF.

This clone has only one observation. The rearrangement links TRBV7-8 to TRBJ2-5, with D perhaps matching TRBD1 (5 bases). CDR1 and CDR2 (germline): SGHVS, FQNEAQ. The CDR3 has 16 amino acids. V was cut by 2 bases and J by 1 base, with 14 bases left in between. The CDR3 reads CASSLIGQGVQETQYF. In DNA form, the CDR3 reads TGTGCCAGCAGCTTAATCGGGCAAGGGGTCCAAGAGACCCAGTACTTC.

The chain links TRBV5-5 to TRBJ1-2, with 8 bases lining up with TRBD1. After removal of 0 bases from V and 4 bases from J, the junction contained 5 bases not matched to a gene. The V gene's germline CDR1 is SGHKS and CDR2 YYEKEE (reference sequence). This CDR3 is 15 amino acids long. DNA of the CDR3: TGTGCCAGCAGCTTGGCCCTACAGGGGGTCTATGGCTACACCTTC. Translation gives CASSLALQGVYGYTF. Full variable domain (rest looked up from reference TRBV5-5 and TRBJ1-2): DAGVTQSPTHLIKTRGQQVTLRCSPISGHKSVSWYQQVLGQGPQFIFQYYEKEERGRGNFPDRFSARQFPNYSSELNVNALLLGDSALYLCASSLALQGVYGYTFGSGTRLTVV.

The genes are TRBV11-3 and TRBJ2-7; D remains unclear. The CDR3 spans 14 residues. CDR1 and CDR2 (germline): SGHNT, YENEEA. Trimming left V 0 bases short and J 3 bases short, with 9 bases between. The CDR3 is CASSLDRSNYEQYF. The CDR3 DNA is TGTGCCAGCAGCTTAGATCGGTCCAACTACGAGCAGTACTTC.

This chain joins TRBV27 and TRBJ1-2; D perhaps matches TRBD1 (5 bases). V lost 5 bases and J 6 bases, leaving 10 bases between the germline ends. The CDR3 length is 12 residues. Germline V gene lookup returns CDR1 MNHEY and CDR2 SMNVEV (reference sequence). The CDR3 coding sequence is TGTGCCAGCAGTGCAGGGCAACATGGCTACACCTTC. It encodes CASSAGQHGYTF.

The V call is TRBV25-1, the J call TRBJ2-6; possible D gene TRBD1, 6 bases. V was clipped by 3 bases and J by 13 bases, with 19 bases between them. CDR1 is MGHDK and CDR2 is SYGVNS in the germline V gene. The CDR3 length is 15 residues. The CDR3 nucleotides are TGTGCCAGCAGTGATACCAAACGGCCCGACAGGGTCCTGACTTTC. Amino acids: CASSDTKRPDRVLTF.

The chain joins TRBV7-2 to TRBJ2-7, with a tentative D call TRBD1 (5 bases). Looked up from germline, CDR1 is SGHTA and CDR2 is FQGNSA. V was trimmed by 5 bases and J by 4 bases, leaving 15 bases between them. The length of the CDR3 is 14 residues. The CDR3 DNA follows: TGTGCCAGCAGCCGGGTGGTGGGGCTTTACGAGCAGTACTTC. It yields the protein CASSRVVGLYEQYF. Full variable domain (missing parts from reference TRBV7-2 and TRBJ2-7): GAGVSQSPSNKVTEKGKDVELRCDPISGHTALYWYRQSLGQGLEFLIYFQGNSAPDKSGLPSDRFSAERTGGSVSTLTIQRTQQEDSAVYLCASSRVVGLYEQYFGPGTRLTVT.

In this sample, this clone turned up once. The genes are TRBV27 and TRBJ1-2, with D possibly TRBD1 on 6 matching bases. This CDR3 region has 14 residues. V lost 6 bases to trimming and J lost 3 bases, with 14 bases between them. The germline V gene has CDR1 MNHEY and CDR2 SMNVEV (reference sequence). Here the CDR3 DNA reads TGTGCCAGCAGCCCGACAGGCGTCGACTATGGCTACACCTTC. It translates to CASSPTGVDYGYTF.

The chain links TRBV19 to TRBJ2-1; 8 bases are a match to TRBD2. Germline loops: CDR1 LNHDA, CDR2 SQIVND (reference sequence). CDR3 length: 15 residues. Trimming took 1 base from V and 10 from J; bases not matched to a gene: 9. Written as DNA, the CDR3 is TGTGCCAGTAGTATAGCCGGGGGGGCCTTTCGGGAGCAGTTCTTC. Encoded protein: CASSIAGGAFREQFF.

This chain connects TRBV2 to TRBJ2-5, with D possibly matching TRBD2 (6 bases). This CDR3 contains 15 residues. The V gene's germline CDR1 is SNHLY and CDR2 FYNNEI. Trimming pared 0 bases from V and 9 bases from J, leaving 17 bases between. CDR3 loop: CASSEASGGFRAQYF. The CDR3 coding sequence is TGTGCCAGCAGTGAAGCCTCTGGGGGGTTCAGAGCCCAGTACTTC.

This clone was observed a single time. The V gene is TRBV7-9, the J gene TRBJ2-7, with 7 positions matching TRBD1. Unmatched junction bases numbered 11, after V lost 5 bases and J lost 4 bases. The CDR3 is made up of 15 amino acids. The germline V gene has CDR1 SEHNR and CDR2 FQNEAQ (reference sequence). The CDR3 sequence is CASSRDSANFYEQYF. Here the CDR3 DNA reads TGTGCCAGCAGCCGGGACAGCGCTAATTTTTACGAGCAGTACTTC.

The chain combines TRBV5-1 with TRBJ1-2; unclear D gene. Deletions cut 2 bases from V and 3 bases from J, with 11 bases between. Per germline, CDR1 SGHRS and CDR2 YFSETQ. The CDR3 has 14 amino acids. CDR3 protein: CASSFGGGDYGYTF. Here the CDR3 DNA reads TGCGCCAGCAGCTTTGGCGGCGGAGACTATGGCTACACCTTC.

The rearrangement uses TRBV10-1 and TRBJ2-1; D is uncertain. Germline CDR1 reads WNHNN; CDR2 reads SYGVQD (reference sequence). The CDR3 is made up of 11 amino acids. V was clipped by 8 bases and J by 7 bases, with 9 bases between them. The CDR3 coding sequence is TGCGCCAGCGTCCTGTCGAATGAGCAGTTCTTC. This gives the protein CASVLSNEQFF.

V is TRBV7-2 and J is TRBJ2-3; TRBD2 matches at 9 bases. CDR3 length equals 15 residues. Germline assignment: CDR1 SGHTA and CDR2 FQGNSA. V was clipped by 2 bases and J by 5 bases; unmatched bases: 5. CDR3 protein: CASSLLRGGEDTQYF. For the CDR3, the DNA is TGTGCCAGCAGCTTATTGCGGGGGGGGGAAGATACGCAGTATTTT.

Concerning this clone itself: The junction differs from germline at one of its ends, possibly a read error. The rearrangement joins TRBV27 to TRBJ2-7; 9 bases line up with TRBD1. CDR1 is MNHEY and CDR2 is SMNVEV in the germline V gene (reference sequence). The CDR3 is 15 amino acids. The DNA for the CDR3 is TGTGCCAGCAGTTATGCCGGGACAGGGTCGTACGTGCAGTACTTC. This gives the protein CASSYAGTGSYVQYF.

The V call is TRBV19, the J call TRBJ2-1; weak D call: TRBD2 (6 bases). CDR1 is LNHDA and CDR2 is SQIVND in the germline V gene (reference sequence). Trimming shortened V by 6 bases and J by 0 bases, and 12 bases separated the two germline ends. CDR3 length equals 15 residues. DNA of the CDR3: TGTGCCAGTAGCTCGTCGCGGGGCTCCTACAATGAGCAGTTCTTC. It codes for CASSSSRGSYNEQFF.

The chain combines TRBV25-1 with TRBJ2-3, with D uncertain. Germline values: CDR1 MGHDK, CDR2 SYGVNS. Between the trimmed V and J ends, which lost 4 bases and 5 bases, there was a span of 10 bases. CDR3 size: 13 residues. The DNA for the CDR3 is TGTGCCAGCAGTGTTGGAGTGATAGATACGCAGTATTTT. It translates to CASSVGVIDTQYF.

The chain carries TRBV6-5 and TRBJ2-7; 11 bases align to TRBD2. The V gene's germline CDR1 is MNHEY and CDR2 SVGAGI. V lost 5 bases and J lost 2; bases outside the gene matches: 5. The CDR3 runs to 15 residues. The CDR3 is CASSKTSGATYEQYF. The DNA for the CDR3 is TGTGCCAGCAGTAAGACTAGCGGGGCGACCTACGAGCAGTACTTC.

This sequence joins TRBV14 and TRBJ2-5; weak D call: TRBD1 (6 bases). The closer fit of TRBJ2-7 to the DNA end suggests the J call may be wrong. Germline CDR1 is SGHDN and CDR2 is FVKESK. This CDR3 comprises 14 residues. CDR3 sequence: CASSQEQGFLEQYF. The DNA for the CDR3 is TGTGCCAGCAGCCAAGAACAGGGCTTTCTCGAGCAGTACTTC.

This chain uses TRBV4-3 with TRBJ2-5; D not certain. V was cut by 1 base and J by 3 bases, with 6 bases left in between. The CDR3 loop spans 13 amino acids. Germline CDR1 and CDR2: LGHNA and YSLEER. This CDR3 is CASSQGQKETQYF. The CDR3 DNA is TGCGCCAGCAGCCAAGGGCAGAAAGAGACCCAGTACTTC.

The chain couples TRBV18 to TRBJ2-7; perhaps TRBD1 as D (5 bases). Trimming cost V 2 bases and J 6 bases, with 5 bases left between them. The CDR3 is 11 amino acids. The germline gives CDR1 KGHSH, CDR2 LQKENI. CDR3 sequence reads: CASSPGAEQYF. The CDR3 DNA follows: TGTGCCAGCTCACCAGGGGCCGAGCAGTACTTC.